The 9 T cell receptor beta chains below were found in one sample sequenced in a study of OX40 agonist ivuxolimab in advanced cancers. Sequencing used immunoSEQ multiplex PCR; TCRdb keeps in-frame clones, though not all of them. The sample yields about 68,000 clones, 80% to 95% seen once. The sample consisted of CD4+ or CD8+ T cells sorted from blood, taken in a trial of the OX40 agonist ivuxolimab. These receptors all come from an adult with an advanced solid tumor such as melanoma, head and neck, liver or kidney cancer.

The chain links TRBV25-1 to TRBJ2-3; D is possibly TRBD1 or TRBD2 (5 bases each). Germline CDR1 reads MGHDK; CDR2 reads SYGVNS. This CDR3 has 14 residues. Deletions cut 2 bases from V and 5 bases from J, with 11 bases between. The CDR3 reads CASSEMRDLDTQYF. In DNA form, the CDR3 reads TGTGCCAGCAGTGAAATGAGGGACCTAGATACGCAGTATTTT. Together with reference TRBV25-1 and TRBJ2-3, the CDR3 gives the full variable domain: EADIYQTPRYLVIGTGKKITLECSQTMGHDKMYWYQQDPGMELHLIHYSYGVNSTEKGDLSSESTVSRIRTEHFPLTLESARPSHTSQYLCASSEMRDLDTQYFGPGTRLTVL.

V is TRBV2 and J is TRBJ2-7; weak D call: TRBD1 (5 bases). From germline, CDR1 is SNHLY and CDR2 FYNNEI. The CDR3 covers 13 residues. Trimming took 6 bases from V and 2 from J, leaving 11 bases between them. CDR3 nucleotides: TGTGCCAGCAGGACAGATTTAACCTACGAGCAGTACTTC. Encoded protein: CASRTDLTYEQYF.

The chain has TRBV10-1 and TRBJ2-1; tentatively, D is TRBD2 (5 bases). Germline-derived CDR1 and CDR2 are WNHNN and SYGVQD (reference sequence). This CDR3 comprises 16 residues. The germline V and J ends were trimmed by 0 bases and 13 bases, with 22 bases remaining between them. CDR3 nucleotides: TGCGCCAGCAGTGAGTCTGGAGGCGGTGGTGCACATACACAGTTCTTC. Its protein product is CASSESGGGGAHTQFF.

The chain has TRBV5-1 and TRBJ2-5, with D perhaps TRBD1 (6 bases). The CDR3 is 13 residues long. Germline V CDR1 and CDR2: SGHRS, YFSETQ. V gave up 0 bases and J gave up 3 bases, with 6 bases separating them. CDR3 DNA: TGCGCCAGCAGCTTGGGGACAGAAGAGACCCAGTACTTC. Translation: CASSLGTEETQYF.

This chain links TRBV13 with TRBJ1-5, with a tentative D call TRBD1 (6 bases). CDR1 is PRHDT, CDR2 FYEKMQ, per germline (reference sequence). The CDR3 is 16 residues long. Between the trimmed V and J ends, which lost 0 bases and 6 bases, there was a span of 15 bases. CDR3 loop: CASSLGGAGAVQPQHF. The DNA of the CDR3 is TGTGCCAGCAGCTTAGGCGGCGCAGGGGCTGTTCAGCCCCAGCATTTT.

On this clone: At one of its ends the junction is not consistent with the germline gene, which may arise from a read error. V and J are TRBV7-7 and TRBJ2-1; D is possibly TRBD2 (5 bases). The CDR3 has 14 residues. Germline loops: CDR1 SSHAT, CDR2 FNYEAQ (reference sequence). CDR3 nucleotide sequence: TGTGCTAGCAGCTCATCTCAACTAGTTTTTGAGCAGTTCTTC. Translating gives CASSSSQLVFEQFF.

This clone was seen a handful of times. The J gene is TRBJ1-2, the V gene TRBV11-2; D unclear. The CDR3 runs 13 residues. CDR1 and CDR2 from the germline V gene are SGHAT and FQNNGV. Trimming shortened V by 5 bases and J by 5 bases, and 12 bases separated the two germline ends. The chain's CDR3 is CASSPGFGYGYTF. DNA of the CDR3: TGTGCCAGCAGCCCCGGGTTTGGTTATGGCTACACCTTC. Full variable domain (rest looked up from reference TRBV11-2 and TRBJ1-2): EAGVAQSPRYKIIEKRQSVAFWCNPISGHATLYWYQQILGQGPKLLIQFQNNGVVDDSQLPKDRFSAERLKGVDSTLKIQPAKLEDSAVYLCASSPGFGYGYTFGSGTRLTVV.

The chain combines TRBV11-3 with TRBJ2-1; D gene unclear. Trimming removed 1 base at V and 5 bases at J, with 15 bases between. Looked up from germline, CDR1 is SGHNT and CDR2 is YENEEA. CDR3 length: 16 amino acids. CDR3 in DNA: TGTGCCAGCAGCTTAGTCGGCCCTCCACTACACAATGAGCAGTTCTTC. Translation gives CASSLVGPPLHNEQFF.

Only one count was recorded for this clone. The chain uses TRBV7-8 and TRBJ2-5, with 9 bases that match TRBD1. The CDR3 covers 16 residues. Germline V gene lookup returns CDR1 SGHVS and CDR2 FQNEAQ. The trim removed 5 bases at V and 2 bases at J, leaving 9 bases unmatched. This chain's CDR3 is CASSLLTGGTQETQYF. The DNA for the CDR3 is TGTGCCAGCAGCCTCTTGACAGGGGGGACACAAGAGACCCAGTACTTC. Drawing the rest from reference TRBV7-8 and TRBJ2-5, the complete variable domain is GAGVSQSPRYKVAKRGQDVALRCDPISGHVSLFWYQQALGQGPEFLTYFQNEAQLDKSGLPSDRFFAERPEGSVSTLKIQRTQQEDSAVYLCASSLLTGGTQETQYFGPGTRLLVL.